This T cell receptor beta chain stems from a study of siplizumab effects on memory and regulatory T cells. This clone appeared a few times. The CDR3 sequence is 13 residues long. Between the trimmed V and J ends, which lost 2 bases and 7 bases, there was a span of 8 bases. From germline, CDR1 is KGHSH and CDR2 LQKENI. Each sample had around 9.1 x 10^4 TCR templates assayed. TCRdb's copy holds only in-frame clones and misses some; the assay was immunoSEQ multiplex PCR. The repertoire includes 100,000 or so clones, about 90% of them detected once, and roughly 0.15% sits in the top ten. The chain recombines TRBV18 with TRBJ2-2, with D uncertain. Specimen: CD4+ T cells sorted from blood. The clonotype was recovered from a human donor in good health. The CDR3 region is CASSPFTGGELFF. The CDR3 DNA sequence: TGTGCCAGCTCACCATTTACGGGCGGGGAGCTGTTTTTT.